Below, 3 T cell receptor beta chains from the same sample are listed, as sequenced in a study of OX40 agonist ivuxolimab in advanced cancers. Data came from immunoSEQ multiplex PCR; TCRdb stores just in-frame clones and leaves some out. The sample holds tens of thousands of clones, about 88% seen once. The starting material was CD4+ or CD8+ T cells sorted from blood, obtained in a trial of the OX40 agonist ivuxolimab. The receptor set was obtained from an adult with an advanced solid tumor such as melanoma, head and neck, liver or kidney cancer.

The chain carries TRBV27 and TRBJ1-2, with D hard to call. V dropped 2 bases and J dropped 4 bases, with 17 bases sitting between them. This CDR3 spans 16 amino acids. CDR1 is MNHEY and CDR2 is SMNVEV in the germline V gene (reference sequence). The DNA of the CDR3 is TGTGCCAGCAGTTTAGTCGGCCAGGCCGGTACCTATGGCTACACCTTC. This translates into CASSLVGQAGTYGYTF.

The chain uses TRBV28 and TRBJ2-7, with 8 nucleotides matching TRBD2. Germline V gene lookup returns CDR1 MDHEN and CDR2 SYDVKM. The V gene end was trimmed by 8 bases and the J gene end by 3 bases; junction bases not matched to a gene: 9. The CDR3 is 14 amino acids. CDR3 loop: CASSAPGGFYEQYF. As DNA, the CDR3 is TGTGCCAGCTCCGCTCCGGGGGGGTTCTACGAGCAGTACTTC.

The chain uses TRBV2 and TRBJ1-2; TRBD1 might be the D (6 bases). Germline CDR1 is SNHLY and CDR2 is FYNNEI. This CDR3 is built from 14 residues. The ends were cut back, 10 bases at V and 3 bases at J, with 18 bases in the middle. CDR3 nucleotides: TGTGCCACCAGGGAGACAGGAACCTACTATGGCTACACCTTC. Its translation: CATRETGTYYGYTF. The full variable domain, with the rest looked up from reference TRBV2 and TRBJ1-2, is EPEVTQTPSHQVTQMGQEVILRCVPISNHLYFYWYRQILGQKVEFLVSFYNNEISEKSEIFDDQFSVERPDGSNFTLKIRSTKLEDSAMYFCATRETGTYYGYTFGSGTRLTVV.